This paragraph covers one TCR beta chain sequence. In this sample, this clonotype turned up a few times. The target of this receptor is not known. Base-call qualities are not available, and no considerably larger clone is one nucleotide away. The data originate from a study of blood T cells in healthy people across ages (dated by TCRdb to the mid-2010s). As for the study more broadly: In model experiments, roughly one uniquely barcoded TCR beta cDNA molecule per two T cells was captured by template switching. Donors of different ages were randomly distributed across sequencing lanes to avoid experimental bias. Two additional independent replicas of 1 million unique cDNA reads from the same blood draw were analyzed for two donors (one aged 18 to 29 and one aged 80 or older). To track age-related changes in TCR beta repertoire diversity, the study relied on deep sequencing normalized with unique cDNA molecular identifiers. Four age groups were formed from the donors: young (average roughly 15 years), middle-aged (roughly 38), aged (approximately 60) and long-lived (around 82).

Donors were 30 to 45 systemically healthy Caucasian individuals from Russia aged about 6 to 100 years. Approximately 10 milliliters of peripheral blood were collected from each donor into EDTA-treated Vacutainer tubes. PBMCs were isolated by Ficoll-Paque density-gradient centrifugation, with at least 6.5 million obtained per sample. Total RNA was extracted from PBMCs with Trizol reagent, with at least 5.5 micrograms obtained per sample. The percentages of naive CD45RAhigh/CD27high T cells were determined by flow cytometry on a PBMC aliquot from every donor. Study-wide findings and limitations: Compared with the aged group, the long-lived group had more naive CD4+ T cells, fewer expanded clones and increased TCR diversity, suggesting age selection. Observed TCR beta diversity per million T cells fell roughly linearly with age, and a significant reduction was already apparent by age around 44. Because donor CMV infection status was unknown, age-related changes in expanded clonotypes were potentially confounded. Because profiling used bulk unsorted PBMCs, naive and antigen-experienced compartments could not be compared conclusively. Estimates of total diversity based on one million sequenced T cells were considered lower bounds and underestimates. There was a strong correlation between observed TCR beta diversity and the percentage of naive T cells measured by flow cytometry.

Inclusive of the bounding cysteine and phenylalanine, the CDR3 is 13 residues long. Only the CDR3 region is kept as DNA, spanning 39 bases read in frame from base 1. For this chain, trimming is 2 bases at the V end and 7 bases at the J end, and the number of junction bases without a gene match is 2. CDR1 is given as MNHEY and CDR2 as SVGEGT, both from the germline V gene. Libraries were made using 5' RACE. Sequenced using an Illumina HiSeq 2500. The second PCR ran for roughly 7 to 11 cycles and used a J-beta primer mix along with a sample-barcoded 5' primer. Each TCR beta cDNA molecule received a unique molecular identifier from a template-switch 5' adaptor carrying 12 random nucleotides. Each sample yielded at least 2.5 million CDR3-containing paired-end reads. The Mint cDNA synthesis kit, primed by a TRBC-specific oligonucleotide, was used to synthesize first-strand cDNA from all RNA. All cDNA was treated with uracil-DNA glycosylase and then went through a first 18-cycle PCR with the universal primers M1SS and BC2_uni_R. The study's own analysis went as follows. For normalization, 1 million high-quality reads were randomly selected from each sample, with every read carrying a distinct molecular identifier. Instead of being binned into consensus sequences, reads with shared molecular identifiers were discarded. MiTCR, with a Q25 quality threshold and the strictest error-elimination algorithm, was used for CDR3 identification, clonotype clustering and error correction. A nonparametric unseen species model with Euler transformation was used to estimate a lower bound on total TCR beta diversity. Using fastp at Q25 and MiXCR, TCRdb reprocessed the public reads and kept productive beta chains. Each CDR3 protein appears once, grouped with its most common genes and DNA. These V and J calls derive from TCRdb rather than the authors' analysis. For this sample the table gives 850,000 to 1,000,000 distinct CDR3 sequences, of which about 51% were detected only once. The ten top clones hold 20% to 25% of the sample.

This clonotype originated in a woman in her sixties in good health. The specimen was blood. The chain was built from TRBV6-2 or TRBV6-3 and TRBJ2-1; TRBD2 aligns with 7 central bases. The bases are TGTGCCAGCAGTTACACGGGACTAAATGAGCAGTTCTTC. Its product reads: CASSYTGLNEQFF.